The rows below give T cell receptor beta chains drawn from one sample of a study of Graves' ophthalmopathy and Graves' hyperthyroidism. From the multiplex PCR reads, TCRdb called clonotypes with MiXCR, one entry per CDR3 protein. The sample lists about 600,000 distinct CDR3 sequences; roughly 39% were seen once. The sample taken for sequencing was peripheral blood or thyroid tissue (not recorded which). The receptors stem from an adult man with Graves' hyperthyroidism. The CDR3 runs from the conserved cysteine through the conserved F or W. The order of the fields is clone size, CDR3 length, J gene, V gene, D gene, CDR3 protein, CDR3 DNA. The D gene is left open where the match is weak. Not all rows give a size; the values are once, few, many and, for expanded clones, a class.

abundance: many
len: 15
j_gene: TRBJ2-7
v_gene: TRBV5-1
d_gene: TRBD1
CDR3aa: CASSLQGGLAYEQYF
CDR3nt: TGCGCCAGCAGCTTACAGGGGGGCCTGGCCTACGAGCAGTACTTC

abundance: NA
len: 15
j_gene: TRBJ1-5
v_gene: TRBV5-5
d_gene: TRBD1
CDR3aa: CASSPWTGFNQPQHF
CDR3nt: TGCGCCAGCAGTCCATGGACAGGCTTCAATCAGCCCCAGCATTTT

abundance: NA
len: 17
j_gene: TRBJ2-5
v_gene: TRBV6-1
d_gene: TRBD2
CDR3aa: CASSEPASGRGAETQYF
CDR3nt: TGTGCCAGCAGTGAACCGGCTAGCGGGAGAGGGGCGGAGACCCAGTACTTC

abundance: NA
len: 15
j_gene: TRBJ1-1
v_gene: TRBV9
d_gene: TRBD1
CDR3aa: CASSVTGDRDTEAFF
CDR3nt: TGTGCCAGCAGCGTAACGGGGGACAGGGACACTGAAGCTTTCTTT

abundance: few
len: 14
j_gene: TRBJ1-2
v_gene: TRBV28
d_gene: NA
CDR3aa: CASSTRGLVYGYTF
CDR3nt: TGTGCCAGCAGTACCCGGGGGCTTGTCTATGGCTACACCTTC

abundance: few
len: 13
j_gene: TRBJ1-1
v_gene: TRBV6-5
d_gene: NA
CDR3aa: CASLTGSNTEAFF
CDR3nt: TGTGCCAGCTTGACAGGATCGAACACTGAAGCTTTCTTT

abundance: few
len: 15
j_gene: TRBJ2-3
v_gene: TRBV2
d_gene: NA
CDR3aa: CASRGTVGATDTQYF
CDR3nt: TGTGCCAGCAGAGGGACGGTGGGGGCGACAGATACGCAGTATTTT

abundance: few
len: 15
j_gene: TRBJ1-4
v_gene: TRBV19
d_gene: TRBD1
CDR3aa: CASRNQGAVGEKLFF
CDR3nt: TGTGCCAGTAGAAACCAGGGGGCGGTGGGTGAAAAACTGTTTTTT

abundance: once
len: 15
j_gene: TRBJ2-7
v_gene: TRBV7-2
d_gene: TRBD2
CDR3aa: CASSLGPGLANEQYF
CDR3nt: TGTGCCAGCAGCTTGGGGCCGGGACTAGCGAATGAGCAGTACTTC

abundance: NA
len: 15
j_gene: TRBJ2-7
v_gene: TRBV7-9
d_gene: NA
CDR3aa: CASSHTRPQSYEQYF
CDR3nt: TGTGCCAGCAGCCATACCCGACCGCAGAGCTACGAGCAGTACTTC

abundance: NA
len: 14
j_gene: TRBJ1-1
v_gene: TRBV7-2
d_gene: NA
CDR3aa: CASSLDGVNTEAFF
CDR3nt: TGTGCCAGCAGCTTAGACGGGGTCAACACTGAAGCTTTCTTT

abundance: many
len: 14
j_gene: TRBJ1-1
v_gene: TRBV20-1
d_gene: NA
CDR3aa: CSARGGAINTEAFF
CDR3nt: TGCAGTGCTAGAGGGGGTGCTATAAACACTGAAGCTTTCTTT

abundance: NA
len: 13
j_gene: TRBJ1-1
v_gene: TRBV20-1
d_gene: NA
CDR3aa: CSARGGGNTEAFF
CDR3nt: TGCAGTGCTCGAGGGGGGGGGAACACTGAAGCTTTCTTT

abundance: NA
len: 14
j_gene: TRBJ2-3
v_gene: TRBV7-9
d_gene: TRBD2
CDR3aa: CASSSSGRGDTQYF
CDR3nt: TGTGCCAGCAGCTCTAGCGGGAGGGGAGATACGCAGTATTTT

abundance: many
len: 15
j_gene: TRBJ1-1
v_gene: TRBV2
d_gene: NA
CDR3aa: CARTKGQIMNTEAFF
CDR3nt: TGTGCCAGGACGAAGGGCCAGATCATGAACACTGAAGCTTTCTTT

abundance: NA
len: 16
j_gene: TRBJ1-4
v_gene: TRBV20-1
d_gene: NA
CDR3aa: CSASRLRGWANEKLFF
CDR3nt: TGCAGTGCTAGTCGTCTGCGGGGTTGGGCTAATGAAAAACTGTTTTTT